The sequence of this T cell receptor (beta chain) was determined in a study of identical twins. Notes on the study in general: For monozygotic twins, models underestimated out-of-frame TCR alpha sharing. Out-of-frame alpha sequences common to twins exhibited an excess of low generation probability.

MiXCR, run by TCRdb on the 5' RACE reads, gives a single entry per CDR3 protein. The sample has approximately 890,000 distinct CDR3 sequences, around an eighth seen once. Germline V CDR1 and CDR2: LNHDA, SQIVND (reference sequence). Trimming shortened V by 7 bases and J by 6 bases, and 22 bases separated the two germline ends. The CDR3 is made up of 16 amino acids. This clonotype was counted only a few times. Its antigen is currently unknown. These same records also appear under a second study, on yellow fever vaccine responses in identical twins.

The sequence was obtained from a woman younger than 35 in good health. Material for sequencing was PBMCs. The chain carries TRBV19 and TRBJ1-5; a possible D gene is TRBD1 (5 bases). The CDR3 DNA follows: TGTGCCAGTATATCCCGAATTGGGGACCGTGGTCAGCCCCAGCATTTT. Translating gives CASISRIGDRGQPQHF.